These 27 T cell receptor beta chains originate from one sample sequenced in a study of identical twins. Each CDR3 protein is one row after TCRdb ran MiXCR on the 5' RACE reads. The sample records a few hundred thousand distinct CDR3 sequences, about 9% being singletons. This sample was also put to use in a study of yellow fever vaccine responses in identical twins.

The sample consisted of CD8+ T cells sorted from blood. The receptors stem from a woman aged 18-29 years in good health.

This clonotype occurred many times. This chain uses TRBV27 with TRBJ2-3; D assignment may be TRBD1 or TRBD2 (6 bases each). CDR1 and CDR2 (germline): MNHEY, SMNVEV (reference sequence). V was pared by 2 bases and J by 4 bases, with 10 bases between. CDR3 size: 14 residues. The CDR3 nucleotides are TGTGCCAGCAGTTTAGGAAGGGGGGCAGATACGCAGTATTTT. This sequence encodes CASSLGRGADTQYF.

A few counts support this clonotype. The chain uses TRBV29-1 and TRBJ1-3; 8 nucleotides agree with TRBD1. CDR3 length: 13 amino acids. From germline, CDR1 is SQVTM and CDR2 ANQGSEA. With V trimmed by 6 bases and J by 3 bases, 4 bases remained unmatched. For the CDR3, the DNA is TGCAGCGTCAAGACAGGGGATGGAAACACCATATATTTT. Protein: CSVKTGDGNTIYF.

V and J are TRBV13 and TRBJ2-1, with TRBD2 matching over 11 bases. The length of the CDR3 is 15 residues. Unmatched junction bases numbered 8, after V lost 9 bases and J lost 4 bases. The germline V gene has CDR1 PRHDT and CDR2 FYEKMQ (reference sequence). The CDR3 region is CASDLGTSGYNEQFF. The CDR3 DNA reads TGTGCCAGTGACCTCGGGACTAGCGGTTACAATGAGCAGTTCTTC.

The chain links TRBV18 to TRBJ2-1; D is unresolved. Trimming shortened V by 0 bases and J by 7 bases, and 7 bases separated the two germline ends. Germline assignment: CDR1 KGHSH and CDR2 LQKENI. There are 13 residues in the CDR3. The CDR3 is CASSPPLGNEQFF. The CDR3 bases are TGTGCCAGCTCACCACCGCTGGGAAATGAGCAGTTCTTC.

This chain connects TRBV27 to TRBJ2-7; D is undetermined. Germline loops: CDR1 MNHEY, CDR2 SMNVEV (reference sequence). The CDR3 sequence is 13 residues long. V gave up 4 bases and J gave up 4 bases, with 11 bases separating them. CDR3 bases: TGTGCCAGCAGTTCGCTTCTGGAATACGAGCAGTACTTC. It specifies CASSSLLEYEQYF.

At least ten counts were recorded for this clonotype. This chain uses TRBV27 with TRBJ1-5; TRBD1 aligns across 7 bases. This CDR3 has 15 residues. V trimming: 5 bases; J trimming: 7 bases; junction bases outside the gene matches: 11. The germline V gene encodes CDR1 MNHEY and CDR2 SMNVEV (reference sequence). The CDR3, as DNA: TGTGCCAGCAGTGTACGACAGGGCTCAAGACAGCCCCAGCATTTT. Translated, it gives CASSVRQGSRQPQHF.

This clonotype was observed a few times. V and J are TRBV12-3 or TRBV12-4 and TRBJ2-3; either TRBD1 or TRBD2 may fit D (7 bases each). The ends were cut back, 5 bases at V and 0 bases at J, with 18 bases in the middle. The CDR3 covers 17 residues. CDR3 DNA sequence: TGTGCCAGCAGTCCAGGGAGGGGGCTAGAAAGCACAGATACGCAGTATTTT. This codes for CASSPGRGLESTDTQYF.

This chain connects TRBV6-2 or TRBV6-3 to TRBJ2-1; 8 bases line up with TRBD1. V shed 10 bases and J 5 bases; nucleotides not matched to a gene: 7. Germline-derived CDR1 and CDR2 are MNHEY and SVGEGT. The CDR3 totals 13 residues. This CDR3 reads CATDRGSDNEQFF. The CDR3 coding sequence is TGTGCCACCGACAGGGGTTCTGACAATGAGCAGTTCTTC.

This clonotype has more than one count but fewer than ten. The V call is TRBV4-1, the J call TRBJ2-5, with TRBD2 matching 15 bases. With V trimmed by 1 base and J by 2 bases, 5 bases remained unmatched. Germline lookup yields CDR1 MGHRA and CDR2 YSYEKL. The length of the CDR3 is 18 residues. The CDR3 protein is CASSQGGLAGGLQETQYF. In nucleotides, the CDR3 is TGCGCCAGCAGCCAAGGGGGACTAGCGGGAGGCCTTCAAGAGACCCAGTACTTC.

This clonotype was seen at least ten times. The CDR3 is CASSQESAREGWYEQYF. The CDR3 nucleotides are TGCGCCAGCAGCCAAGAATCGGCGCGGGAGGGCTGGTACGAGCAGTACTTC. V gene TRBV4-3 combines with J gene TRBJ2-7, with 9 bases identical to TRBD2. This CDR3 contains 17 residues. Germline V CDR1 and CDR2: LGHNA, YSLEER. With V trimmed by 0 bases and J by 4 bases, 10 bases remained unmatched.

This clonotype was observed a few times. The gene calls are TRBV30 and TRBJ2-1; 7 positions match TRBD1. After removal of 0 bases from V and 4 bases from J, the junction contained 6 bases not matched to a gene. CDR1 is GTSNPN, CDR2 SVGIG, per germline (reference sequence). The CDR3 totals 15 residues. In DNA form, the CDR3 reads TGTGCCTGGAGTGTATTGCGGACAGGTTACAATGAGCAGTTCTTC. Translated: CAWSVLRTGYNEQFF. Complete variable domain (other parts from reference TRBV30 and TRBJ2-1): SQTIHQWPATLVQPVGSPLSLECTVEGTSNPNLYWYRQAAGRGLQLLFYSVGIGQISSEVPQNLSASRPQDRQFILSSKKLLLSDSGFYLCAWSVLRTGYNEQFFGPGTRLTVL.

This clonotype was found many times. J is TRBJ2-1 and V is TRBV6-4; TRBD2 matches 11 bases. CDR1 MRHNA and CDR2 SNTAGT come from the germline V gene. The CDR3 contains 15 residues. J was trimmed by 9 bases and V by 5 bases; bases with no gene match: 9. CDR3 in amino acids: CASSTTSGAAGEQFF. The CDR3 coding sequence is TGTGCCAGCAGTACGACTAGCGGGGCGGCGGGTGAGCAGTTCTTC.

This chain connects TRBV12-3 or TRBV12-4 to TRBJ2-3; D possibly corresponds to TRBD2 (5 bases). Trimming took off 7 bases at V and 2 bases at J, with 19 bases between the two ends. CDR3 length equals 16 residues. DNA for the CDR3: TGTGCCAGCAACGGCGTCGGGGAGAGGTCCACAGATACGCAGTATTTT. This encodes CASNGVGERSTDTQYF.

This rearrangement joins TRBV20-1 to TRBJ2-1; 8 bases align to TRBD2. Germline V gives CDR1 DFQATT, CDR2 SNEGSKA (reference sequence). Germline trimming cut 0 bases from V and 9 bases from J; bases unmatched to any gene: 1. The CDR3 length is 12 residues. The CDR3 protein is CSARDSGAEQFF. CDR3 in DNA: TGCAGTGCTAGAGATAGCGGGGCTGAGCAGTTCTTC.

There are a few counts of this clonotype. The chain is built from TRBV7-3 and TRBJ2-3; tentative D call: TRBD1 (5 bases). Deletions cut 6 bases from V and 0 bases from J, with 7 bases between. Germline CDR1 reads SGHTA; CDR2 reads FQGTGA. The CDR3 length is 13 residues. Here the CDR3 reads CASRSGSTDTQYF. CDR3 nucleotide sequence: TGTGCCAGCAGATCAGGGAGCACAGATACGCAGTATTTT.

Comment on this clonotype: At one end the junction does not follow the germline gene, possibly because of a read error. The V gene is TRBV4-3, the J gene TRBJ2-3; 14 positions match TRBD2. The CDR3 runs 18 residues. Germline assignment: CDR1 LGHNA and CDR2 YSLEER. The CDR3 sequence: CASRQDWGTSGSQDTQYF. DNA for the CDR3: TGCGCCAGCAGACAAGATTGGGGGACTAGCGGGAGTCAAGATACGCAGTATTTT.

This clonotype was observed a handful of times. V gene TRBV6-5 combines with J gene TRBJ1-6; the D is unclear. The CDR3 consists of 14 residues. The germline V and J ends were trimmed by 2 bases and 7 bases, with 9 bases remaining between them. Germline V gives CDR1 MNHEY, CDR2 SVGAGI. In DNA, the CDR3 is TGTGCCAGCAGTTACGGCCAGTTCAATTCACCCCTCCACTTT. Translated, it gives CASSYGQFNSPLHF.

This clonotype was observed many times. The chain's CDR3 is CASSSAVDEQFF. CDR3 DNA sequence: TGTGCCAGCAGTTCGGCTGTGGATGAGCAGTTCTTC. The rearrangement links TRBV2 to TRBJ2-1, with D unresolved. The germline V and J ends were trimmed by 5 bases and 8 bases, with 10 bases remaining between them. This CDR3 has 12 amino acids. Germline CDR1 reads SNHLY; CDR2 reads FYNNEI.

Worth noting for this clonotype: Relative to the germline gene, one junction end is altered; a read error may explain this. This chain uses TRBV12-3 or TRBV12-4 with TRBJ2-3; TRBD2 aligns across 7 bases. This CDR3 region has 11 residues. The CDR3 nucleotides read TGTGCCAGCGGAAGTGGATCTAGCGGCGACTTT. Protein: CASGSGSSGDF.

This clonotype occurred many times. This chain connects TRBV29-1 to TRBJ2-7, with 11 positions matching TRBD2. Germline CDR1 reads SQVTM; CDR2 reads ANQGSEA. The V gene end was trimmed by 7 bases and the J gene end by 1 base; junction bases not matched to a gene: 3. The CDR3 has 13 residues. The CDR3 DNA reads TGCAGCGCGTGGACTAGCGGGTCCTACGAGCAGTACTTC. It encodes CSAWTSGSYEQYF.

As concerns this clonotype: Germline and junction disagree at one end, which may indicate a read error. The chain links TRBV29-1 to TRBJ2-1; D is uncertain. Germline CDR1 SQVTM, CDR2 ANQGSEA. This CDR3 comprises 13 residues. This CDR3 reads CSVELLTYNGQFF. CDR3 nucleotides: TGCAGCGTTGAATTACTCACTTACAATGGGCAGTTCTTC.

Concerning this clonotype itself: The junction does not match germline at one end; this may be a read error. The rearrangement joins TRBV20-1 to TRBJ2-2, with D perhaps matching TRBD1 (5 bases). Germline values: CDR1 DFQATT, CDR2 SNEGSKA (reference sequence). CDR3 length: 16 amino acids. CDR3 residues: CCARDLAGQNTGELFF. The CDR3 nucleotides are TGCTGTGCTAGAGATCTGGCAGGGCAGAACACCGGGGAGCTGTTTTTT.

This clonotype was observed many times. This chain connects TRBV25-1 to TRBJ2-1, with unresolved D. The CDR3 extends over 13 amino acids. The V gene's germline CDR1 is MGHDK and CDR2 SYGVNS. V lost 4 bases to trimming and J lost 5 bases, with 9 bases between them. Here the CDR3 reads CASSGYRDNEQFF. The CDR3 DNA is TGTGCCAGCAGTGGGTATCGGGACAATGAGCAGTTCTTC.

This clonotype came up a few times. The chain has TRBV28 and TRBJ2-3, with no clear D. Trimming removed 6 bases from V and 2 bases from J, with 6 bases in between. The length of the CDR3 is 12 residues. The V gene's germline CDR1 is MDHEN and CDR2 SYDVKM. The CDR3 reads CASRDPTDTQYF. Written as DNA, the CDR3 is TGTGCCAGCAGAGACCCCACAGATACGCAGTATTTT. Full variable domain (remainder filled in from reference TRBV28 and TRBJ2-3): DVKVTQSSRYLVKRTGEKVFLECVQDMDHENMFWYRQDPGLGLRLIYFSYDVKMKEKGDIPEGYSVSREKKERFSLILESASTNQTSMYLCASRDPTDTQYFGPGTRLTVL.

V and J are TRBV2 and TRBJ2-1; D unclear. CDR1 and CDR2 (germline): SNHLY, FYNNEI. Between the trimmed V and J ends, which lost 7 bases and 5 bases, there was a span of 9 bases. There are 12 residues in the CDR3. CDR3 sequence: CASIRRNNEQFF. The DNA for the CDR3 is TGTGCCAGCATCCGCAGAAACAATGAGCAGTTCTTC.

This clonotype showed up just a few times. V gene TRBV25-1 combines with J gene TRBJ2-2, with a possible D match to TRBD2 (5 bases). The CDR3 is 13 amino acids. Per germline, CDR1 MGHDK and CDR2 SYGVNS. The germline V and J ends were trimmed by 8 bases and 6 bases, with 13 bases remaining between them. The CDR3 DNA follows: TGTGCCAGCCTAGCCCTCAAGTCCGGGGAGCTGTTTTTT. Protein sequence: CASLALKSGELFF.

This clonotype came up once. The V call is TRBV30, the J call TRBJ2-2, with D unresolved. The CDR3 spans 11 residues. From germline, CDR1 is GTSNPN and CDR2 SVGIG (reference sequence). The V end lost 5 bases, the J end lost 3 bases, and 4 bases lay between the germline ends. Here the CDR3 reads CAWVYTGELFF. The CDR3 DNA is TGTGCCTGGGTTTACACCGGGGAGCTGTTTTTT.